A single sample gave rise to the 14 T cell receptor beta chains below, sequenced in a study of blood T cell repertoires in COVID-19. This table comes from immunoSEQ multiplex PCR, and its TCRdb copy is limited to in-frame clones, with some not included. The sample has more than 85,000 clones; roughly 80% are singletons. Sequencing used peripheral blood. These TCRs come from a man older than 75 with active or convalescent COVID-19.

This sequence joins TRBV6-5 and TRBJ2-7; TRBD2 aligns across 7 bases. In germline, CDR1 is MNHEY, CDR2 SVGAGI. V lost 4 bases and J lost 3; bases outside the gene matches: 12. The CDR3 is 16 amino acids. The chain's CDR3 is CASSSARLAALYEQYF. The CDR3, as DNA: TGTGCCAGCAGTTCCGCGAGACTAGCTGCTCTCTACGAGCAGTACTTC.

This sequence joins TRBV5-6 and TRBJ1-1; 7 bases map to TRBD1. CDR3 length: 15 amino acids. With 4 bases clipped from V and 0 bases from J, the junction kept 6 bases outside the gene matches. CDR1 is SGHDT, CDR2 YYEEEE, per germline. In DNA, the CDR3 is TGTGCCAGCAGCCTTACAGGGGAGGTGAACACTGAAGCTTTCTTT. It translates to CASSLTGEVNTEAFF. Full variable domain (rest looked up from reference TRBV5-6 and TRBJ1-1): DAGVTQSPTHLIKTRGQQVTLRCSPKSGHDTVSWYQQALGQGPQFIFQYYEEEERQRGNFPDRFSGHQFPNYSSELNVNALLLGDSALYLCASSLTGEVNTEAFFGQGTRLTVV.

V usage is TRBV18 and J usage is TRBJ2-1, with 7 bases matching TRBD1. The CDR3 has 13 amino acids. CDR1 and CDR2 from the germline V gene are KGHSH and LQKENI. V shed 4 bases, J shed 9 bases, and the junction held 6 bases outside the gene matches. DNA for the CDR3: TGTGCCAGCTCACTCGACAGGGCGGCTGAGCAGTTCTTC. Translated: CASSLDRAAEQFF.

The J gene is TRBJ1-5, the V gene TRBV6-5, with a possible D match to TRBD1 (5 bases). This CDR3 is built from 16 residues. Per the germline V gene, CDR1 is MNHEY and CDR2 is SVGAGI. The V and J ends lost 0 bases and 6 bases respectively, with 15 bases between them. The CDR3 DNA sequence: TGTGCCAGCAGTTACTCGTTCAGGGTGGGCTTTCAGCCCCAGCATTTT. Amino acids: CASSYSFRVGFQPQHF.

The rearrangement uses TRBV4-3 and TRBJ1-1; TRBD1 is a possible D gene (5 bases). V gave up 4 bases and J gave up 0 bases, with 15 bases separating them. Germline V lookup: CDR1 LGHNA, CDR2 YSLEER. CDR3 length: 16 amino acids. CDR3 region: CASSPAAGSLNTEAFF. CDR3 DNA sequence: TGCGCCAGCAGCCCCGCCGCAGGGTCCCTGAACACTGAAGCTTTCTTT.

The rearrangement links TRBV5-8 to TRBJ2-5, with 12 bases matching TRBD2. The CDR3 contains 16 residues. Germline V gene sequence: CDR1 SGHTS, CDR2 YDEGEE. The V segment lost 0 bases and the J segment 1 base; nucleotides outside the gene matches: 1. The DNA of the CDR3 is TGTGCCAGCAGCTTGGCACTAGCGGGGGGCCAAGAGACCCAGTACTTC. It specifies CASSLALAGGQETQYF.

The chain couples TRBV3-1 (or the pseudogene TRBV3-2) to TRBJ1-1; D gene uncertain. Trimming took off 4 bases at V and 3 bases at J, with 9 bases between the two ends. In germline, CDR1 is LGHDT, CDR2 YNNKEL (reference sequence). CDR3 length: 13 amino acids. The CDR3 coding sequence is TGTGCCAGCAGCCTGACTCGGGACACTGAAGCTTTCTTT. Amino acid sequence: CASSLTRDTEAFF.

J is TRBJ1-6 and V is TRBV11-2, with 7 bases aligning to TRBD1. This CDR3 comprises 13 residues. V lost 5 bases to trimming and J lost 13 bases; unmatched junction nucleotides: 8. Germline CDR1 reads SGHAT; CDR2 reads FQNNGV. CDR3 in amino acids: CASSPTGVRPLHF. The CDR3 coding sequence is TGTGCCAGCAGCCCAACAGGGGTCCGGCCCCTCCACTTT.

This chain uses TRBV5-1 with TRBJ1-3; D is perhaps TRBD1 (6 bases). Per the germline V gene, CDR1 is SGHRS and CDR2 is YFSETQ. This CDR3 contains 14 residues. V was pared by 3 bases and J by 1 base, with 8 bases between. CDR3 sequence: CASSSGQSGNTIYF. CDR3 bases: TGCGCCAGCAGCTCCGGACAGTCTGGAAACACCATATATTTT.

The gene calls are TRBV6-5 and TRBJ1-2; D is unclear. The germline V gene encodes CDR1 MNHEY and CDR2 SVGAGI. Trimming left V 6 bases short and J 6 bases short, with 14 bases between. This CDR3 is 13 amino acids long. The CDR3 DNA reads TGTGCCAGCAGGAACCTTGTTGAGGATGGCTACACCTTC. The encoded protein is CASRNLVEDGYTF.

The rearrangement links TRBV5-1 to TRBJ1-3, with D unclear. The CDR3 sequence is 14 residues long. The germline CDR1 and CDR2 sequences are SGHRS and YFSETQ. V was shortened by 4 bases and J by 0 bases, with 8 bases between the two germline ends. DNA for the CDR3: TGCGCCAGCAGCCCTGAGATCTCTGGAAACACCATATATTTT. Residues: CASSPEISGNTIYF.

The rearrangement joins TRBV19 to TRBJ1-5, with D perhaps TRBD1 (6 bases). The germline V and J ends were trimmed by 5 bases and 5 bases, with 16 bases remaining between them. This CDR3 is built from 15 residues. Germline V lookup: CDR1 LNHDA, CDR2 SQIVND (reference sequence). The CDR3 sequence is CASSSSTGYYQPQHF. The CDR3 nucleotides read TGTGCCAGTAGTTCTTCGACAGGTTATTATCAGCCCCAGCATTTT.

The genes are TRBV11-3 and TRBJ2-3, with 9 bases lining up with TRBD2. CDR1 and CDR2 from the germline V gene are SGHNT and YENEEA. The J segment lost 9 bases and the V segment lost 4 bases, leaving 17 bases of the junction unmatched. CDR3 length: 17 amino acids. The CDR3 spells CASSSSGTSRAGNTQYF. The CDR3 DNA is TGTGCCAGCAGCTCCTCTGGGACTAGCCGGGCCGGGAACACGCAGTATTTT.

The chain uses TRBV7-9 and TRBJ2-6; TRBD1 is a possible D gene (6 bases). The CDR3 has 21 amino acids. V gave up 5 bases and J gave up 0 bases, with 26 bases separating them. Germline CDR1 is SEHNR and CDR2 is FQNEAQ (reference sequence). CDR3 region: CASSTPPIGQGLSSGANVLTF. DNA of the CDR3: TGTGCCAGCAGCACCCCTCCCATCGGGCAGGGGCTAAGCTCTGGGGCCAACGTCCTGACTTTC.